These T cell receptor beta chains were read from a single sample in a study of shared T cell receptors in the human thymus. Repertoires were generated with immunoSEQ multiplex PCR, while TCRdb's copy carries only in-frame clones and drops some. Among 720,000 or so clones listed, around 85% were seen once. The same specimen was also included in a second study, on human thymus T cells.

The sequencing sample was made of thymocytes. The origin of the receptors is a girl in the first two years of life with a congenital heart defect. CDR3s include the opening cysteine and the closing phenylalanine or tryptophan.

v_call cdr3_aa
TRBV14 CASSQSGGGGEKLFF
TRBV27 CASSLSSSGGPIPHWETQYF
TRBV6-1 CASSVNRSSYEQYF
TRBV6-1 CASSARTGENSPLHF
TRBV11-2 CASSLDGDPGGGYTF
TRBV28 CASRRQAYEEQYF
TRBV6-6 CASSYSRGPYGYTF
TRBV13 CASTLWRGFDYGYTF
TRBV5-1 CASSLGTGTGVHGYTF
TRBV27 CASSSGQGAADTQYF
TRBV5-8 CASSFREPLAGYTDTQYF
TRBV25-1 CASSEVNSSADTGELFF
TRBV2 CASRGGTGNGYTF
TRBV5-6 CASTPGAEGYGKYVEAFF
TRBV7-9 CASSPLLSNYGYTF
TRBV4-1 CASSPLRQGVYGYTF
TRBV7-9 CASSRPRDRNTEAFF
TRBV19 CASSIVLDRGEQYF
TRBV27 CASRQGLAGALGDTQYF
TRBV12-5 CASGSGHYSNQPQHF
TRBV5-4 CASSRYGPSGGYTF
TRBV2 CASRADRVLETQYF
TRBV6-1 CASSGYFNEKLFF
TRBV27 CASSLYWTGARETQYF
TRBV7-2 CASSLVYQPQHF
TRBV5-1 CASSLFGWEGRGPNTEAFF
TRBV4-3 CASSQDGAGSSYEQYF
TRBV7-9 CASSLSRGNGVAPPEAFF
TRBV5-4 CASSLTRAGGSYTF
TRBV2 CASSIGLAGGSQETQYF
TRBV14 CASSQAAATSSYEQYF
TRBV10-3 CAISAGTGGDEQYF
TRBV4-1 CASSQDLETGVAPRVGYNEQFF
TRBV2 CASSEPRTGFGNTIYF
TRBV5-6 CASSSRSWATVGNTIYF
TRBV10-3 CAISTNYREGGYTF
TRBV15 CATSRDGGLAGEIYNEQFF
TRBV2 CASSPTAKHREKNEKLFF
TRBV4-1 CASSQDITLNTEAFF
TRBV11-2 CASSQGGTGGEQGQGYTF